The T cell receptor (beta chain) described here comes from a study of cytomegalovirus exposure and HLA in healthy donors (dated by TCRdb to the late 2010s). For context, the study as a whole: According to an earlier analysis of around 600 of the donors, 150 million to 200 million T cells yielded 117 million unique TCR beta sequences and 250 to 350 Gb of sequence data. Class I and class II HLA loci were covered by the typing at four-digit resolution. Every repertoire in the discovery cohort had been generated on one and the same sequencing platform. Roughly 5 DR-DQ haplotypes were handled as single units for association and clustering because linkage in the cohort was strong. The T cell repertoires of some 670 subjects were profiled by immunosequencing and related to cytomegalovirus serostatus. Among roughly 370 genotyped donors of the cohort, an average of 235,054 unique TCR beta nucleotide sequences were sequenced per donor, approximately 20% of them non-productive. Among the roughly 370 genotyped donors, approximately 81% belonged to the genetic ancestry cluster associated with self-reported Caucasian donors. In the later analysis, no new phenotypic data were used to find candidate immune exposures; instead, reliance was placed on TCR beta sequences and their occurrence across donors. A later analysis re-examined previously published TCR beta repertoires from more than 550 donors and added high-resolution HLA genotyping to investigate patterns of TCR occurrence. Genome-wide SNP genotypes for about 60% of the roughly 670 donors were used in a later genetic analysis, which treated that subset as a discovery cohort. The number of donors typed differed by locus, with about 629-630 for A, B, C, DRB1 and DQB1, around 560 for DQA1, 600 to 610 for DPA1, and around 460 for DPB1. To predict cytomegalovirus infection status, the study brought together high-throughput TCR immunosequencing, statistical association of individual TCRs with disease status, and machine learning. A separate validation cohort of about 110 different subjects was used in addition to the 666-subject first cohort. The study aimed to test whether cataloging public T cell receptors could reveal signatures of past pathogen exposure. To decide whether each TCR beta V gene segment behaved as functional or pseudogenic, an earlier analysis of 587 of the donors relied on high-throughput TCR beta sequencing. Donor age, sex, ethnicity and CMV serostatus were compiled together with the repertoire data. Roughly 310 gigabases of sequencing data and approximately 84 million unique TCR sequences were included in an early release covering several hundred HLA-typed donors. What the work shows at the level of the full study, not this receptor alone: A later analysis associated about 17,000 TCR beta sequences with specific HLA alleles at a false discovery rate of 0.05. In a later analysis, most CMV-associated TCR beta chains were found to appear HLA-restricted, with HLA associations seemingly driven largely by CMV exposure. The authors suggested that the approach could potentially be extended to other disease states and immunological phenotypes. Linkage disequilibrium might explain the correlated functional status among segregating V segments, but an unknown experimental factor could not be ruled out. Most TCR sequences were seen in very few donors, while some public TCRs were found in many individuals. Because HLA typing was unavailable for some donors at each locus, only the typed subset was used in association tests. The only immune exposure information available for the cohort was CMV serostatus. In vitro tests confirmed that three of the cytomegalovirus-associated TCR beta chains recognize cytomegalovirus antigens. Because counts were too low, seventeen rarely observed V segments, including chromosome 9 orphons, were left out of the earlier analysis of about 500 of the donors. In a later analysis, HLA-associated TCR beta chains were found to be more clonally expanded and to have lower generation probabilities than equally common non-associated chains. A later analysis found that TCR association rates varied across HLA loci, with DRB1 alleles showing the most associated TCRs and HLA-C alleles the fewest. In a later genetic analysis, fewer N-insertions in productive TCRs were reported among donors in an Asian-associated ancestry cluster than the roughly 700-donor mean. In an earlier analysis of 587 of the donors, most TCR beta V segments were observed in productive rearrangements about 87% or about 30% of the time, broadly matching IMGT annotations. Roughly uniform sequencing depth across donors was assumed in presence/absence analyses, although this assumption may not hold. Assigning TCR associations to individual alleles was difficult when HLA alleles, especially DR and DQ, strongly co-occurred. V-gene and J-gene trimming of TCR beta chains was associated with a missense DCLRE1C variant in a later genetic analysis, and the association was replicated in an independent cohort. The 87-base-pair reads could not distinguish some IMGT-functional V segments, including TRBV6-2 and TRBV6-3, so those segments were excluded. A group of highly shared sequence variants was considered likely to be a technical artifact of the sequencing pipeline. The cohort was sequenced for TCR beta chains only, and without alpha or paired-chain data the features that could be detected were limited. The study gave a list of under 200 TCR beta chains associated with cytomegalovirus. A further reported finding was that TCR beta sequences accurately predicted the HLA-A and HLA-B alleles for most subjects in the first cohort. In both the original and validation cohorts, the classifier was reported to diagnose cytomegalovirus status with high specificity and sensitivity. According to a later analysis, parvovirus B19, influenza, CMV and Epstein-Barr virus appeared linked to several top co-occurrence clusters.

As regards this clone: Its antigen is not yet known. Per-base quality was not reported, and no clone a single base away is much larger than it.

The germline V gene (reference sequence) sets CDR1 to SSHAT and CDR2 to FNYEAQ. Trimming takes 5 bases from V and 2 bases from J, and the germline ends sit 11 bases apart. The CDR3 spans 14 residues, from the cysteine through the phenylalanine. Of the read, only the CDR3 DNA is kept; its 42 bases are in frame from base 1. Receptor amplification or capture employed the immunoSEQ multiplex PCR assay. For the multiplex PCR, a mixture combining 60 forward primers for TCR Vbeta segments and 13 reverse primers for TCR Jbeta segments was used. Amplification of the CDR3 region of rearranged TCR beta genes was performed with a multiplex PCR assay on genomic DNA. The Illumina HiSeq System was used to sequence the amplified TCR beta libraries as 87-base-pair reads. The study's own analysis went as follows. In a later analysis, some 80 million unique TCR beta chains were counted across the 650 to 750 repertoires, and roughly 10 million of these chains were shared by at least two donors. Raw reads were error-corrected and collapsed into unique sequences with a nearest-neighbor algorithm that merged closely related sequences to remove PCR and sequencing errors. Alignment of CDR3 sequences to IMGT reference sequences was used to assign V, D and J gene segments. For a sequence to be retained, a match of at least six nucleotides was required to both a V gene segment and a J gene segment. Rearrangements were called productive when the CDR3 lacked stop codons and stayed in frame with V and J; all others were non-productive. CDR3 was defined according to IMGT convention as the region running from the second conserved V-encoded cysteine to the conserved J-encoded phenylalanine. The earlier analysis of approximately 590 of the donors excluded any sequence lacking an unambiguous match to a single V gene segment. In an earlier analysis of approximately 550 of the donors, V segments were called functional above 56.7% productive rearrangements and were called segregating when the between-donor standard deviation exceeded 5%. To diagnose cytomegalovirus status from the catalog of TCR beta chain sequences, a statistical classification framework was built. V and J gene assignment, in a later analysis, came from comparing TCR nucleotide sequences with IMGT/GENE-DB human TR gene sequences. In a later analysis, CDR3 sequences and most-parsimonious VDJ recombination scenarios were assigned using the TCRdist pipeline. In a later analysis, each TCR beta chain was defined by its CDR3 amino acid sequence together with its V-gene family, and reads lacking a unique V-gene family were excluded. To address suspected cross-contamination and a sequencing artifact, a later analysis removed approximately 600 highly shared, low-generation-probability nucleotide sequences. For each public chain, a later analysis derived a clonal expansion index from normalized ranks of inferred template counts within each repertoire. In a later analysis, generation probabilities were computed with a VDJ recombination model fitted to out-of-frame rearrangements, and the resulting probabilities were checked against IGoR. In a later analysis, hypergeometric tests were used to score TCR-TCR, TCR-HLA and TCR-CMV co-occurrence, with a repertoire-size bias correction applied to TCR pairs. In a later analysis, false discovery rates were estimated by permuting HLA or CMV assignments 20 times. In a later analysis, co-occurring TCRs were grouped with DBSCAN, and TCRdist sequence similarity was added when clustering was performed within HLA-allele-positive subsets. Repertoires with fewer than 30,000 or more than 120,000 public chains, plus five repertoires with anomalous nucleotide sharing, were excluded from co-occurrence clustering. TCRdb re-hosts the immuneACCESS table, in-frame sequences only. Its copies lack some clones; in the studies checked, an unresolved V gene accounts for under half of them, and the cause for the rest is not known. Clone size and the V and J calls come from that table; the DNA yielded D and trimming. In this sample the table shows some 150,000 clones, approximately 80% of which occur a single time. About 2% of the sample comes from the top ten.

The cohort consisted of 666 healthy bone marrow donors. At the time of sampling, every cohort member was nominally healthy, though immune exposures that went unrecorded were likely present. The donor was CMV seropositive and was included in the group of 289 seropositive cohort members. Each donor provided a peripheral blood sample, and peripheral blood mononuclear cells were used for TCR beta sequencing. The Qiagen DNeasy Blood Extraction Kit was used to extract genomic DNA from the blood cell samples. The TCR sequence derives from a female donor in good health and CMV-seropositive. The rearrangement combines TRBV7-7 with TRBJ2-3; no D segment can be confidently identified. What was sequenced was PBMCs. The CDR3 region has the sequence CASSPNSNTDTQYF. The DNA sequence is given as TGTGCCAGCAGCCCAAACTCAAACACAGATACGCAGTATTTT.